One and the same sample provided the 30 T cell receptor beta chains below, sequenced in a study of human T cells and chemical hapten exposure. TCRdb analysed the RACE reads with MiXCR anew, one entry per CDR3 protein. The table records more than 60,000 distinct CDR3 sequences, over 6.5% of them present only once. Time point here: healthy volunteer bleed at 6 weeks. Unfractionated whole blood yielded the extracted total RNA. Source material: whole blood. These TCRs come from a male donor in good health. Some clones in this sample may be carry-over from other donors' samples.

This clonotype was counted ten times or more. The rearrangement uses TRBV20-1 and TRBJ2-7; D gene unclear. Between the trimmed V and J ends, which lost 0 bases and 1 base, there was a span of 7 bases. Germline CDR1 reads DFQATT; CDR2 reads SNEGSKA (reference sequence). This CDR3 is 13 amino acids long. The CDR3 reads CSARDTDSYEQYF. The DNA of the CDR3 is TGCAGTGCTAGAGATACAGATTCCTACGAGCAGTACTTC.

In its sample, this clonotype was seen a few times. This chain links TRBV29-1 with TRBJ2-7; weak D call: TRBD1 (5 bases). Trimming took 4 bases from V and 4 from J, leaving 14 bases between them. This CDR3 has 13 residues. CDR1 and CDR2 (germline): SQVTM, ANQGSEA. In DNA form, the CDR3 reads TGCAGCGTTGCGGCCCAGGGTCATTACGAGCAGTACTTC. This codes for CSVAAQGHYEQYF.

This chain links TRBV4-3 with TRBJ2-3; the match to TRBD2 covers 7 bases. Germline CDR1 reads LGHNA; CDR2 reads YSLEER. The CDR3 sequence is 16 residues long. Germline trimming cut 0 bases from V and 3 bases from J; bases unmatched to any gene: 6. As DNA, the CDR3 is TGCGCCAGCAGCCAAGAGGGAGGGCCAGGAACAGATACGCAGTATTTT. This sequence encodes CASSQEGGPGTDTQYF.

Only a few counts were recorded for this clonotype. V usage is TRBV7-9 and J usage is TRBJ2-1, with D hard to call. V dropped 4 bases and J dropped 0 bases, with 19 bases sitting between them. Germline V gives CDR1 SEHNR, CDR2 FQNEAQ (reference sequence). The CDR3 contains 18 residues. The CDR3 coding sequence is TGTGCCAGCAGCTCCCTTGATCGCGGTCCCAGCTCCTACAATGAGCAGTTCTTC. Amino acid sequence: CASSSLDRGPSSYNEQFF.

This clonotype occurred a few times. The V gene is TRBV18, the J gene TRBJ1-1, with 7 positions matching TRBD1. This CDR3 comprises 20 residues. After removal of 3 bases from V and 0 bases from J, the junction contained 19 bases not matched to a gene. In germline, CDR1 is KGHSH, CDR2 LQKENI. The CDR3 bases are TGTGCCAGCTCACCTCGCCGGGGCGGAACAGGGGTTTCGATGAACACTGAAGCTTTCTTT. Residues: CASSPRRGGTGVSMNTEAFF.

This clonotype was observed a handful of times. The V call is TRBV7-2, the J call TRBJ1-5; unclear D gene. V shed 2 bases and J shed 0 bases, with 5 bases lying between them. Germline CDR1 SGHTA, CDR2 FQGNSA. The CDR3 extends over 14 amino acids. DNA for the CDR3: TGTGCCAGCAGCTTATTTGGTAGCAATCAGCCCCAGCATTTT. It specifies CASSLFGSNQPQHF. The entire variable domain, with the rest obtained from reference TRBV7-2 and TRBJ1-5, is as follows: GAGVSQSPSNKVTEKGKDVELRCDPISGHTALYWYRQSLGQGLEFLIYFQGNSAPDKSGLPSDRFSAERTGGSVSTLTIQRTQQEDSAVYLCASSLFGSNQPQHFGDGTRLSIL.

The rearrangement uses TRBV7-9 and TRBJ1-1, with D possibly matching TRBD1 (6 bases). This CDR3 spans 14 amino acids. Deletions cut 1 base from V and 6 bases from J, with 12 bases between. CDR1 is SEHNR, CDR2 FQNEAQ, per germline (reference sequence). The CDR3 DNA is TGTGCCAGCAGCTTAGGCAGGGGTTGGGCTGAAGCTTTCTTT. Translation: CASSLGRGWAEAFF. Full variable domain (missing parts from reference TRBV7-9 and TRBJ1-1): DTGVSQNPRHKITKRGQNVTFRCDPISEHNRLYWYRQTLGQGPEFLTYFQNEAQLEKSRLLSDRFSAERPKGSFSTLEIQRTEQGDSAMYLCASSLGRGWAEAFFGQGTRLTVV.

At least ten counts were recorded for this clonotype. CDR3 in amino acids: CASSRLGPRITYEQYF. CDR3 DNA sequence: TGTGCCAGCTCGCGACTGGGGCCTCGTATAACCTACGAGCAGTACTTC. This chain uses TRBV18 with TRBJ2-7; a weak D match, TRBD1 (5 bases). With 6 bases removed from V and 2 bases from J, the gap between germline ends came to 20 bases. This CDR3 contains 16 residues. Germline V lookup: CDR1 KGHSH, CDR2 LQKENI.

The V call is TRBV6-1, the J call TRBJ1-1, with 7 bases aligning to TRBD1. The ends lost 6 bases at V and 0 bases at J; junction bases unmatched: 10. The germline V gene encodes CDR1 MNHNS and CDR2 SASEGT. This CDR3 spans 16 amino acids. For the CDR3, the DNA is TGTGCCAGCAGACGTGGACAGGCCGGAGTGAACACTGAAGCTTTCTTT. It codes for CASRRGQAGVNTEAFF.

This clonotype was counted between two and nine times. The J gene is TRBJ2-3, the V gene TRBV10-3, with D tentatively TRBD2 (5 bases). The germline V and J ends were trimmed by 4 bases and 2 bases, with 10 bases remaining between them. Germline V gene lookup returns CDR1 ENHRY and CDR2 SYGVKD. The CDR3 is 14 amino acids. CDR3 region: CAISAREDTDTQYF. DNA for the CDR3: TGTGCCATCAGTGCCCGGGAAGACACAGATACGCAGTATTTT.

V gene TRBV12-3 or TRBV12-4 combines with J gene TRBJ1-5, with no clear D. The V end was cut by 4 bases, the J end by 4 bases, with 14 bases between. This CDR3 is built from 15 residues. CDR3 nucleotide sequence: TGTGCCAGCAGTTCCCTGGGAGATCCTAATCAGCCCCAGCATTTT. It specifies CASSSLGDPNQPQHF.

In this sample, this clonotype turned up a few times. In DNA form, the CDR3 reads TGTGCCATCAGTGATGAGAGTGAGCAGTTCTTC. The encoded protein is CAISDESEQFF. The chain combines TRBV10-3 with TRBJ2-1, with D unresolved. Trimming shortened V by 3 bases and J by 9 bases, and 6 bases separated the two germline ends. The germline V gene encodes CDR1 ENHRY and CDR2 SYGVKD. The CDR3 consists of 11 residues.

The chain is built from TRBV6-1 and TRBJ2-7; 9 positions agree with TRBD1. Per the germline V gene, CDR1 is MNHNS and CDR2 is SASEGT. The CDR3 runs to 15 residues. The J segment lost 2 bases and the V segment lost 7 bases, leaving 9 bases of the junction unmatched. The CDR3 loop reads CASTSTWDRAYEQYF. CDR3 in DNA: TGTGCCAGCACCTCCACGTGGGACAGGGCCTACGAGCAGTACTTC.

V and J are TRBV29-1 and TRBJ2-2; D uncertain. V lost 0 bases to trimming and J lost 4 bases, with 12 bases between them. This CDR3 has 15 amino acids. The V gene's germline CDR1 is SQVTM and CDR2 ANQGSEA. The CDR3 loop reads CSVEDGEVGTGELFF. CDR3 DNA sequence: TGCAGCGTTGAAGATGGTGAGGTGGGCACCGGGGAGCTGTTTTTT.

The rearrangement joins TRBV6-2 or TRBV6-3 to TRBJ2-4; D is possibly TRBD1 (6 bases). V lost 8 bases and J 6 bases, leaving 14 bases between the germline ends. Per the germline V gene, CDR1 is MNHEY and CDR2 is SVGEGT. This CDR3 region has 13 residues. The CDR3 reads CASSKTGRNIQYF. The CDR3 DNA is TGTGCCAGCTCGAAGACAGGTCGAAACATTCAGTACTTC.

J is TRBJ2-1 and V is TRBV6-2 or TRBV6-3; D ambiguous. Trimming took off 0 bases at V and 0 bases at J, with 15 bases between the two ends. Germline values: CDR1 MNHEY, CDR2 SVGEGT. This CDR3 has 18 amino acids. CDR3 protein: CASSYSTADAGSYNEQFF. In DNA, the CDR3 is TGTGCCAGCAGTTACTCGACTGCAGACGCAGGCTCCTACAATGAGCAGTTCTTC.

This clonotype came up a few times. This sequence joins TRBV30 and TRBJ2-7; TRBD2 might be the D (5 bases). CDR3 size: 14 residues. Germline assignment: CDR1 GTSNPN and CDR2 SVGIG (reference sequence). Deletions cut 2 bases from V and 2 bases from J, with 13 bases between. CDR3: CAWSLSGNAYEQYF. CDR3 DNA: TGTGCCTGGAGTCTCAGCGGAAACGCCTACGAGCAGTACTTC.

The genes are TRBV15 and TRBJ2-1; D gene ambiguous. Germline CDR1 LNHNV, CDR2 YYDKDF (reference sequence). The CDR3 consists of 15 residues. Trimming stripped 0 bases from V and 4 bases from J, with 10 bases between. CDR3 region: CATSRDLADYNEQFF. CDR3 DNA: TGTGCCACCAGCAGAGATTTAGCTGATTACAATGAGCAGTTCTTC.

The table lists this clonotype with many counts. The rearrangement links TRBV5-1 to TRBJ2-1; 9 bases match TRBD1. Trimming cost V 0 bases and J 5 bases; bases outside gene matches: 9. Germline V gene data show CDR1 as SGHRS and CDR2 as YFSETQ. The CDR3 has 17 amino acids. The CDR3 spells CASSLVIGTGNHNEQFF. For the CDR3, the DNA is TGCGCCAGCAGCTTGGTGATTGGGACAGGGAATCACAATGAGCAGTTCTTC. Using reference TRBV5-1 and TRBJ2-1 for the parts outside the CDR3, the full variable domain is KAGVTQTPRYLIKTRGQQVTLSCSPISGHRSVSWYQQTPGQGLQFLFEYFSETQRNKGNFPGRFSGRQFSNSRSEMNVSTLELGDSALYLCASSLVIGTGNHNEQFFGPGTRLTVL.

This clonotype was seen a handful of times. This CDR3 is CASSFVIASSAQYF. DNA of the CDR3: TGTGCCAGCAGCTTTGTTATCGCTTCGAGTGCGCAGTATTTT. The chain couples TRBV7-2 to TRBJ2-3, with D hard to call. The CDR3 consists of 14 residues. CDR1 and CDR2 (germline): SGHTA, FQGNSA. V lost 3 bases and J lost 10, with 17 bases in between.

This chain joins TRBV24-1 and TRBJ2-1; 12 positions match TRBD2. Trimming removed 9 bases from V and 9 bases from J; junction bases left unmatched: 8. Germline V gene data show CDR1 as KGHDR and CDR2 as SFDVKD. The CDR3 has 14 residues. The CDR3 loop reads CATWTSGINFEQFF. The DNA of the CDR3 is TGTGCCACCTGGACTAGCGGGATAAATTTTGAGCAGTTCTTC.

This clonotype showed up just a few times. The chain uses TRBV5-5 and TRBJ2-3; D is unresolved. This CDR3 has 12 residues. V shed 7 bases and J shed 3 bases, with 9 bases lying between them. Per germline, CDR1 SGHKS and CDR2 YYEKEE (reference sequence). CDR3 sequence: CASLPETDTQYF. The CDR3 DNA reads TGTGCCAGCCTTCCAGAAACAGATACGCAGTATTTT.

This clonotype was detected a few times. The V call is TRBV30, the J call TRBJ1-4; no firm D call. The V end was cut by 0 bases, the J end by 8 bases, with 13 bases between. CDR1 and CDR2 (germline): GTSNPN, SVGIG (reference sequence). CDR3 length: 14 amino acids. CDR3 DNA sequence: TGTGCCTGGAGTGTAGGTCAGTTTGAAGAAAAACTGTTTTTT. Translation gives CAWSVGQFEEKLFF.

This clonotype was seen more than once but under ten times. This chain connects TRBV20-1 to TRBJ1-2, with D possibly TRBD1 on 5 matching bases. In germline, CDR1 is DFQATT, CDR2 SNEGSKA (reference sequence). The CDR3 is 16 amino acids. V shed 0 bases and J shed 4 bases, with 18 bases lying between them. CDR3 residues: CSARDRGQGVPYGYTF. The CDR3 region has the DNA TGCAGTGCTAGAGATCGCGGCCAGGGAGTTCCCTATGGCTACACCTTC.

This clonotype was seen a handful of times. The chain links TRBV7-8 to TRBJ2-7; D tentatively fits TRBD1 or TRBD2 (5 bases each). V was pared by 5 bases and J by 2 bases, with 19 bases between. Germline loops: CDR1 SGHVS, CDR2 FQNEAQ. The CDR3 is made up of 16 amino acids. Written as DNA, the CDR3 is TGTGCCAGCAGCCCCGGGGACCTCATCCCCACCTACGAGCAGTACTTC. This translates into CASSPGDLIPTYEQYF.

This clonotype was counted only a few times. The chain carries TRBV7-6 and TRBJ2-7, with TRBD2 matching over 14 bases. V lost 3 bases, J lost 3 bases, and 4 bases stayed unmatched. In germline, CDR1 is SGHVS, CDR2 FNYEAQ. The CDR3 spans 16 residues. CDR3 coding DNA: TGTGCCAGCAGCTTGGGACTAGCGGGGGTGGTCTACGAGCAGTACTTC. Translating it yields CASSLGLAGVVYEQYF.

This clonotype was picked up many times. The CDR3 loop reads CASNVGLEQETQYF. The CDR3 DNA sequence: TGTGCCAGTAACGTGGGGCTTGAGCAAGAGACCCAGTACTTC. This chain joins TRBV7-2 and TRBJ2-5; D perhaps matches TRBD1 (5 bases). The CDR3 is 14 amino acids. Germline V gene data show CDR1 as SGHTA and CDR2 as FQGNSA. V lost 9 bases and J lost 2, with 16 bases in between.

This clonotype was observed at least ten times. J is TRBJ2-5 and V is TRBV10-3; maybe TRBD2 (5 bases). Germline V lookup: CDR1 ENHRY, CDR2 SYGVKD. The V and J ends lost 9 bases and 5 bases respectively, with 19 bases between them. This CDR3 spans 14 amino acids. The CDR3 nucleotides are TGTGCCATGAGGCCCAGCGGAGTCGGGGAGACCCAGTACTTC. It yields the protein CAMRPSGVGETQYF.

CDR3 coding DNA: TGCAGCGTTGGGGGACTAGCGGGAGTCTACGAGCAGTACTTC. It is translated as CSVGGLAGVYEQYF. The V call is TRBV29-1, the J call TRBJ2-7; 14 bases align to TRBD2. There are 14 residues in the CDR3. The germline CDR1 and CDR2 sequences are SQVTM and ANQGSEA. The junction had 2 bases not matched to a gene; V was cut back by 4 bases and J by 3 bases.

This clonotype has more than one count but fewer than ten. V gene TRBV5-1 combines with J gene TRBJ2-4; D uncertain. Germline-derived CDR1 and CDR2 are SGHRS and YFSETQ. Trimming left V 0 bases short and J 0 bases short, with 7 bases between. The CDR3 consists of 15 residues. CDR3: CASSLVPEAKNIQYF. In DNA form, the CDR3 reads TGCGCCAGCAGCTTGGTCCCAGAAGCCAAAAACATTCAGTACTTC.